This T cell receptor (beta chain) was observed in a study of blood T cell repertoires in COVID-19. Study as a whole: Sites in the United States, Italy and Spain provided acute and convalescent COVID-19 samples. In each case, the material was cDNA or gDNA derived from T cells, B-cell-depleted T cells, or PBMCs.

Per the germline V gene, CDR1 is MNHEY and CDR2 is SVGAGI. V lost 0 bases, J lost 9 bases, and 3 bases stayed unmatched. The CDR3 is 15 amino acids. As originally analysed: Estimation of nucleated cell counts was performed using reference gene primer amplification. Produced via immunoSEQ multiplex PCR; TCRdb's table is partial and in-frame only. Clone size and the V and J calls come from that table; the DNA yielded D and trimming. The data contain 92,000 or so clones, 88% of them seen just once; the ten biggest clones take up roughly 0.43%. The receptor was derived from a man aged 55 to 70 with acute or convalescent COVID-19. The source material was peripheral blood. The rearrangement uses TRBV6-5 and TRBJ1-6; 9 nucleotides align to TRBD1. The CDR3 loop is CASSYSNRGLSPLHF. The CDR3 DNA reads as TGTGCCAGCAGTTACTCGAACAGGGGGCTTTCACCCCTCCACTTT.